The subject of this entry is one T cell receptor beta chain. This sample's TCRbeta library carried unique molecular identifier barcodes. TCRdb re-called the PCR reads through MiXCR, storing one row per CDR3 protein. The sample records around 960,000 distinct CDR3 sequences, about 29% being singletons. After removal of 5 bases from V and 7 bases from J, the junction contained 7 bases not matched to a gene. CDR1 and CDR2 (germline): SGHTA, FQGTGA. This CDR3 comprises 13 residues. The sample originates from a study of T-cell reconstitution after alpha-beta-depleted transplantation in children. This rearrangement joins TRBV7-3 to TRBJ1-2; TRBD1 aligns across 7 bases. The TCR originated in a boy under two years old who had a stem cell transplant for SCID, so the T cells may come from the graft donor. The sequences come from PBMCs, mostly from graft donor cells, collected 360 days after TCRalphabeta/CD19-depleted stem cell transplant. CDR3: CASSPDREGGYTF. CDR3 DNA sequence: TGTGCCAGCAGCCCTGACAGGGAAGGTGGCTACACCTTC.